Given below is one T cell receptor beta chain in context. This entry is derived from a study of blood T cell repertoires in COVID-19. Study-level background: Some COVID-19 samples were acute and others convalescent; all came from the United States, Italy and Spain. T cells, B-cell-depleted T cells, or PBMCs provided the cDNA or gDNA that served as material.

Authors' analysis steps: Quantification of nucleated cells was approximated via reference gene primer amplification. Data came from immunoSEQ multiplex PCR; TCRdb stores just in-frame clones and leaves some out. That table supplies the V and J calls and clone size; D and trimming were determined from the DNA. This table holds 95,000 to 150,000 clones, over 70% found once. The CDR3 contains 14 residues. The germline gives CDR1 LNHDA, CDR2 SQIVND (reference sequence). The V and J genes are TRBV19 and TRBJ1-1; 8 bases fit TRBD1. Sequencing input: peripheral blood. The sequence came from an older man with acute or convalescent COVID-19. CDR3 nucleotide sequence: TGTGCAACCCGGGGCAGGGGGCAGGTCACTGAAGCTTTCTTT. Translated, it gives CATRGRGQVTEAFF.